This TCR beta chain is from a study of T cell clonotyping in hematopoietic cell transplantation. The V gene's germline CDR1 is SGHVS and CDR2 FQNEAQ. The CDR3 length is 15 residues. V lost 5 bases and J lost 5, with 19 bases in between. Clones were read by immunoSEQ multiplex PCR, and TCRdb kept only the in-frame ones, dropping some. Of 65,000 to 80,000 clones detected, 90% to 96% appear once; the ten largest clones hold around 1.5%. Time point defined: recipient sample about 28 days before transplant, after cytoreduction. This clonotype was obtained from a woman aged 45-60 years with acute myeloid leukemia. Some clones in this sample may be carry-over from other donors' samples. The V gene is TRBV7-8, the J gene TRBJ2-7; no firm D call. This sample comprised peripheral blood mononuclear cells, obtained before stem cell transplant. CDR3 in amino acids: CASSRNSWETDEQYF. In nucleotides, the CDR3 is TGTGCCAGCAGCCGAAACAGCTGGGAAACCGACGAGCAGTACTTC.